This record looks at one T cell receptor (beta chain) sequence and its context. The target antigen is unknown. The data originate from a study of T cells after posttransplantation cyclophosphamide. Study findings and constraints: Skin or GI-infiltrating T cells shared few TRB sequences with blood. Later post-transplant blood repertoires were often dominated by donor CD8+ memory clones. After PTCy, TRB diversity resembled that of CNI/methotrexate controls.

J was trimmed by 6 bases and V by 0 bases; bases with no gene match: 11. CDR1 is GTSNPN, CDR2 SVGIG, per germline (reference sequence). The CDR3 loop spans 16 amino acids. The assay was immunoSEQ multiplex PCR, and TCRdb's table has in-frame clones only and misses some. The repertoire holds some 25,000 clones, with about 82% as singletons. Sequencing was performed on PBMCs. This receptor was obtained from a woman aged 60-75 years with a blood cancer, CMV-positive, and with a related stem cell donor. The chain combines TRBV30 with TRBJ1-5, with 7 positions matching TRBD1. CDR3 loop: CAWSVGDRVVGQPQHF. The DNA for the CDR3 is TGTGCCTGGAGTGTAGGCGACAGGGTGGTCGGTCAGCCCCAGCATTTT.